This T cell receptor beta chain was profiled in a study of blood T cell repertoires in COVID-19. The authors' processing: Amplification of reference gene primers provided the estimated nucleated cell counts. Data came from immunoSEQ multiplex PCR; TCRdb stores just in-frame clones and leaves some out. That table furnishes V, J and clone size, whereas the DNA furnished D and trimming. The data contain around 230,000 clones, around 84% of them singletons. The ends were cut back, 2 bases at V and 5 bases at J, with 19 bases in the middle. CDR3 length: 16 residues. Germline V gene sequence: CDR1 SGHAT, CDR2 FQNNGV.

The material sequenced was peripheral blood. The clonotype originates from a man aged 35 to 55 who had recovered from COVID-19. V and J are TRBV11-2 and TRBJ2-7, with D unresolved. The CDR3 reads CASSLYSTVSRNEQYF. In DNA form, the CDR3 reads TGTGCCAGCAGCTTATACTCAACAGTATCCCGGAACGAGCAGTACTTC.